The T cell receptor (beta chain) under discussion was sequenced for a study of blood T cells in healthy people across ages (dated by TCRdb to between 2014 and 2016). Study-level background: In model experiments, template switching captured roughly one uniquely barcoded TCR beta cDNA molecule for every two T cells. Using the same blood draw, the study looked at two additional independent replicas of 1 million unique cDNA reads for two donors, one aged 18 to 30 and the other aged 80 or older. Age-related changes in TCR beta repertoire diversity were measured in the study by deep sequencing normalized with unique cDNA molecular identifiers. Four age groups were formed from the donors: young (average roughly 16 years), middle-aged (approximately 40), aged (over 55) and long-lived (approximately 78). General conclusions and limits of the study: Compared with the aged group, the long-lived group had more naive CD4+ T cells, fewer expanded clones and increased TCR diversity, a pattern suggesting age selection. Conclusive comparison of naive and antigen-experienced compartments was prevented by the profiling of bulk unsorted PBMCs. The CMV infection status of donors was not known, potentially confounding age-related changes in expanded clonotypes. Observed TCR beta diversity per million T cells fell roughly linearly with age, and a significant reduction was already apparent by age around 36. Total diversity estimates from one million sequenced T cells were considered lower bounds and underestimates. A strong correlation was found between observed TCR beta diversity and the percentage of naive T cells measured by flow cytometry.

For this clonotype: No cognate antigen has been identified for it. Within one base of it there is no much larger clone, and no base qualities were kept.

Libraries were constructed by 5' RACE. Sequencing took place on an Illumina HiSeq 2500. A second about 6 to 11 cycle PCR used a sample-barcoded 5' primer and a J-beta primer mix. A unique molecular identifier was introduced onto each TCR beta cDNA molecule by a template-switch 5' adaptor carrying 12 random nucleotides. Each sample yielded at least 3 million CDR3-containing paired-end reads. First-strand cDNA was synthesized from all RNA with the Mint cDNA synthesis kit, primed by a TRBC-specific oligonucleotide. Following uracil-DNA glycosylase treatment, a first 18-cycle PCR with universal primers M1SS and BC2_uni_R was performed on all cDNA. The authors' pipeline ran thus. For normalization, 1 million high-quality reads were randomly selected from each sample, with every read carrying a distinct molecular identifier. Reads sharing molecular identifiers were discarded rather than binned into consensus sequences. MiTCR, with a Q25 quality threshold and the strictest error-elimination algorithm, was used for CDR3 identification, clonotype clustering and error correction. A nonparametric unseen species model using Euler transformation provided a lower-bound estimate of total TCR beta diversity. Using fastp at Q25 and MiXCR, TCRdb reprocessed the public reads and kept productive beta chains. All rows with the same CDR3 protein become a single entry with the most common DNA and genes. In this record, the V and J calls reflect TCRdb's handling and not the investigators' own analysis. For this sample there are about 780,000 distinct CDR3 sequences; roughly 24% appear just once. The leading ten clones occupy 3% of the sample.

Donors were 39 systemically healthy Caucasian individuals from Russia aged roughly 6 to 95 years. Each donor gave approximately 9.3 milliliters of peripheral blood, collected into EDTA-treated Vacutainer tubes. Ficoll-Paque density-gradient centrifugation was used to isolate PBMCs, with at least 6.5 million per sample. Total RNA, at least 6 micrograms per sample, was extracted from PBMCs with Trizol reagent. For every donor, an aliquot of PBMCs went through flow cytometry to measure the percentages of naive CD45RAhigh/CD27high T cells. This same sample was also part of a study on T cells of mothers and their children. Reported in the second study: Nine systemically healthy Caucasian individuals, comprising three mothers and their six children, were included as donors. cDNA synthesis consumed the entire amount of extracted RNA, loaded at around 1.5 ug RNA in each 15 ul reaction. In the second PCR, the M1S primer added sample barcodes and 2-4 random nucleotides. More than 9.5 million TCR beta CDR3 reads were obtained from each mother, and roughly 3 million reads were obtained from each child. Thymic selection shapes the output of TCR recombination in a similar way in related and unrelated pairs, and inherited differences have a minor effect. Normalized repertoire overlap in related mother-child pairs was always slightly higher than in unrelated mother-child pairs, but the difference was never significant. No persistent microchimeric T cell clones were found, with a detection sensitivity of roughly 99 clones per million clonotypes. The study used deep NGS to compare TCR beta repertoires of mothers and children, seeking features distinguishing related mother-child pairs from unrelated individuals. On average, the children were around 11 +/- 4 years old, while the mothers were about 40 +/- 4 years old. After adapters were ligated using NEBNext reagents, the libraries underwent 100+100 nt paired-end sequencing on an Illumina HiSeq 2000. Mother and child libraries were prepared a month apart and sequenced in separate runs to prevent cross-contamination. Between roughly 500,000 and 2,300,000 distinct TCR beta clonotypes were identified per donor. Naive TCR beta clonotypes were estimated from low-frequency clonotypes matched to each donor's FACS-determined naive share, without sorting.

The sample taken for sequencing was blood. The sequence was obtained from a boy aged 5-17 years in good health.

In nucleotides, the sequence is TGTGCCAGCAGCTTCCTAGGGGCGAAGACAGATACGCAGTATTTT. The encoded protein is CASSFLGAKTDTQYF. Recombination linked TRBV5-5 to TRBJ2-3; the D segment could be TRBD1, given 5 matching bases. A distance of 13 bases separates the germline ends of V and J, which lose 2 bases and 3 bases respectively. Reading from cysteine to phenylalanine, the CDR3 counts 15 amino acids. The sequence is cut down to CDR3 DNA, 45 bases in frame from base 1. CDR1 and CDR2 were assigned from the germline V gene (reference sequence) as SGHKS and YYEKEE.